A single sample is the source of the 2 T cell receptor beta chains below, sequenced in a study of blood T cell repertoires in COVID-19. The protocol was immunoSEQ multiplex PCR, while the TCRdb copy is restricted to in-frame clones and leaves out a portion. This sample has 25,000 to 35,000 clones, with around 90% found just once. The sequencing sample was made of peripheral blood. These receptors were obtained from a human donor in a cohort sampled during active COVID-19.

The chain has TRBV9 and TRBJ1-5; D not resolved. Germline CDR1 reads SGDLS; CDR2 reads YYNGEE. The CDR3 has 13 amino acids. V lost 0 bases and J 4 bases, leaving 5 bases between the germline ends. Here the CDR3 reads CASSVDGNQPQHF. CDR3 bases: TGTGCCAGCAGCGTAGACGGTAATCAGCCCCAGCATTTT. Combining the CDR3 with reference TRBV9 and TRBJ1-5 gives the whole variable domain DSGVTQTPKHLITATGQRVTLRCSPRSGDLSVYWYQQSLDQGLQFLIQYYNGEERAKGNILERFSAQQFPDLHSELNLSSLELGDSALYFCASSVDGNQPQHFGDGTRLSIL.

The chain recombines TRBV9 with TRBJ1-1; TRBD1 aligns across 7 bases. Germline CDR1 is SGDLS and CDR2 is YYNGEE. V was pared by 3 bases and J by 4 bases, with 3 bases of the junction left unmatched. The CDR3 loop spans 13 amino acids. The CDR3: CASSEQGRTEAFF. The CDR3 DNA reads TGTGCCAGCAGCGAACAGGGGCGCACTGAAGCTTTCTTT.